This TCR beta chain was identified in a study of T-cell reconstitution after alpha-beta-depleted transplantation in children. Unique molecular identifiers were incorporated when the TCRbeta library was constructed. TCRdb re-called the PCR reads with MiXCR, one entry per CDR3 protein. The sample includes some 600,000 distinct CDR3 sequences, roughly 17% seen only once; the top ten take approximately 1%. A note on this clonotype: One end of the junction is discordant with germline, which a read error may explain.

Sequenced material: PBMCs from the stem cell graft donor, taken from the stem cell graft. This receptor was obtained from a human donor who donated a stem cell graft to a child with acute myeloid leukemia.

CDR3 region: CSARGQGRWTEAFF. CDR3 nucleotide sequence: TGCAGTGCCAGAGGACAGGGGAGGTGGACTGAAGCTTTCTTT. This chain links TRBV20-1 with TRBJ1-1, with 9 bases identical to TRBD1. The CDR3 loop spans 14 amino acids. Germline loops: CDR1 DFQATT, CDR2 SNEGSKA (reference sequence).